The 27 T cell receptor beta chains given below trace back to one sample, sequenced in a study of cytomegalovirus exposure and HLA in healthy donors. The PCR used 60 Vbeta and 13 Jbeta primers. Here immunoSEQ multiplex PCR was the method, and the copy in TCRdb shows in-frame clones only, minus some. The sample includes around 150,000 clones, just under 65% of them seen just once. Sequencing was performed on PBMCs. Receptors originate from a woman in her sixties in good health and CMV-seropositive.

This rearrangement joins TRBV19 to TRBJ1-5; TRBD1 might be the D (6 bases). There are 14 residues in the CDR3. Trimming took 6 bases from V and 1 from J, leaving 10 bases between them. Germline V gene data show CDR1 as LNHDA and CDR2 as SQIVND (reference sequence). In DNA, the CDR3 is TGTGCCAGTAGCCCGCAGGGGAGCAATCAGCCCCAGCATTTT. Translated, it gives CASSPQGSNQPQHF.

The table lists this clone with a few counts. The chain uses TRBV29-1 and TRBJ2-1, with TRBD2 matching 10 bases. V lost 4 bases, J lost 8 bases, and 17 bases stayed unmatched. CDR1 is SQVTM, CDR2 ANQGSEA, per germline. The CDR3 sequence is 17 residues long. The chain's CDR3 is CSVAPMSGRAVKDEQFF. In nucleotides, the CDR3 is TGCAGCGTTGCCCCTATGAGCGGGAGGGCCGTTAAAGATGAGCAGTTCTTC.

V gene TRBV4-2 combines with J gene TRBJ1-2, with D maybe TRBD1 (6 bases). The CDR3 is 14 amino acids. Trimming stripped 0 bases from V and 6 bases from J, with 11 bases between. Per germline, CDR1 LGHNA and CDR2 YNFKEQ. Here the CDR3 reads CASSQDRDNHGYTF. The CDR3, as DNA: TGTGCCAGCAGCCAAGATCGGGACAACCATGGCTACACCTTC.

V is TRBV7-2 and J is TRBJ2-1; 10 positions agree with TRBD2. The ends lost 5 bases at V and 7 bases at J; junction bases unmatched: 11. Germline V gene data show CDR1 as SGHTA and CDR2 as FQGNSA. The CDR3 sequence is 16 residues long. Here the CDR3 DNA reads TGTGCCAGCAGCCCGCCTCGGCTAGCGGGAGTTAATGAGCAGTTCTTC. Translating it yields CASSPPRLAGVNEQFF.

The chain carries TRBV4-1 and TRBJ2-1, with D unresolved. There are 15 residues in the CDR3. V was pared by 0 bases and J by 2 bases, with 8 bases between. Germline V gene lookup returns CDR1 MGHRA and CDR2 YSYEKL. The DNA for the CDR3 is TGCGCCAGCAGCCAAGATAGTTCGGCCTACAATGAGCAGTTCTTC. Translating it yields CASSQDSSAYNEQFF.

As regards this clone: A read error is likely, as this CDR3 ends without the conserved phenylalanine or tryptophan. This chain links TRBV2 with TRBJ2-7; the match to TRBD1 covers 8 bases. The CDR3 consists of 15 residues. The V gene end was trimmed by 5 bases and the J gene end by 0 bases; junction bases not matched to a gene: 6. Germline V gene lookup returns CDR1 SNHLY and CDR2 FYNNEI. The CDR3 DNA reads TGTGCCAGCAGTCGAGGACAGGGAAGCTCCTACGAGCAGTACCTC. Amino acids: CASSRGQGSSYEQYL.

The rearrangement links TRBV4-3 to TRBJ2-7; TRBD1 aligns across 8 bases. The CDR3 runs to 16 residues. V lost 0 bases to trimming and J lost 3 bases; unmatched junction nucleotides: 7. The germline CDR1 and CDR2 sequences are LGHNA and YSLEER. CDR3 in amino acids: CASSQEAWTGFYEQYF. The CDR3 DNA reads as TGCGCCAGCAGCCAAGAAGCCTGGACAGGGTTCTACGAGCAGTACTTC.

In its sample, this clone was seen a few times. The genes are TRBV6-5 and TRBJ2-7; 8 bases match TRBD2. The CDR3 runs 14 residues. V dropped 6 bases and J dropped 4; count of bases not matched to a gene: 8. CDR1 is MNHEY, CDR2 SVGAGI, per germline. The CDR3 coding sequence is TGTGCCAGCAGCCTTTGGGCGGGAGGATACGAGCAGTACTTC. The encoded protein is CASSLWAGGYEQYF.

This clone came up a few times. The chain is built from TRBV5-1 and TRBJ2-5; 8 nucleotides align to TRBD2. Germline CDR1 is SGHRS and CDR2 is YFSETQ. V lost 0 bases to trimming and J lost 3 bases; unmatched junction nucleotides: 4. CDR3 length equals 15 residues. CDR3: CASSLAGTREETQYF. The CDR3 region has the DNA TGCGCCAGCAGCTTGGCCGGGACTAGGGAAGAGACCCAGTACTTC.

The V call is TRBV6-6, the J call TRBJ2-7; perhaps TRBD2 as D (5 bases). The germline CDR1 and CDR2 sequences are MNHNY and SVGAGI (reference sequence). V was trimmed by 8 bases and J by 7 bases, leaving 15 bases between them. This CDR3 is built from 12 residues. The CDR3 bases are TGTGCCAGCGAGTCTACATCGGGGGAGCAGTACTTC. Its translation is CASESTSGEQYF.

The chain uses TRBV9 and TRBJ2-5; 9 bases agree with TRBD2. The V gene end was trimmed by 4 bases and the J gene end by 5 bases; junction bases not matched to a gene: 15. The CDR3 is made up of 17 amino acids. The germline V gene has CDR1 SGDLS and CDR2 YYNGEE. CDR3 loop: CASSSVEGLAVRETQYF. The CDR3 DNA is TGTGCCAGCAGCAGCGTAGAGGGACTAGCCGTGAGGGAGACCCAGTACTTC.

Note on this clone: The junction departs from germline at one end; a sequencing error may be responsible. This chain connects TRBV14 to TRBJ2-1; D remains ambiguous. In germline, CDR1 is SGHDN, CDR2 FVKESK. The CDR3 is 13 amino acids. The CDR3 sequence: CASSQDIQAPPVF. CDR3 DNA sequence: TGTGCCAGCAGCCAAGATATCCAGGCGCCACCGGTCTTC.

The rearrangement uses TRBV5-4 and TRBJ1-1; 11 nucleotides match TRBD1. The germline V gene has CDR1 SGHNT and CDR2 YYREEE (reference sequence). The length of the CDR3 is 14 residues. Trimming cost V 2 bases and J 5 bases; bases outside gene matches: 2. CDR3 protein: CASSFGTGGTEAFF. The CDR3 DNA follows: TGTGCCAGCAGCTTCGGGACAGGGGGGACTGAAGCTTTCTTT.

The chain joins TRBV28 to TRBJ1-5, with D perhaps TRBD1 (5 bases). Germline-derived CDR1 and CDR2 are MDHEN and SYDVKM. The CDR3 spans 16 residues. V was clipped by 1 base and J by 7 bases, with 17 bases between them. CDR3 amino acids: CASSLLGFGGGQPQHF. The CDR3 nucleotides read TGTGCCAGCAGTTTATTGGGCTTCGGGGGAGGGCAGCCCCAGCATTTT.

The J gene is TRBJ2-1, the V gene TRBV18; TRBD2 agrees at 9 bases. The trim removed 4 bases at V and 0 bases at J, leaving 4 bases unmatched. Per the germline V gene, CDR1 is KGHSH and CDR2 is LQKENI. The CDR3 has 16 residues. The CDR3 protein is CASSRLADFSYNEQFF. The CDR3, as DNA: TGTGCCAGCTCACGACTAGCGGACTTCTCCTACAATGAGCAGTTCTTC.

CDR3 DNA: TGCGCCAGCAGCCAAGTCATCGGCGGGAGTGGTGAGCAGTTCTTC. It encodes CASSQVIGGSGEQFF. J is TRBJ2-1 and V is TRBV4-3, with 7 bases lining up with TRBD2. The CDR3 length is 15 residues. The trim removed 1 base at V and 9 bases at J, leaving 9 bases unmatched. Germline V lookup: CDR1 LGHNA, CDR2 YSLEER.

This rearrangement joins TRBV19 to TRBJ2-1, with 9 bases lining up with TRBD2. Germline values: CDR1 LNHDA, CDR2 SQIVND (reference sequence). The CDR3 length is 16 residues. The ends lost 0 bases at V and 5 bases at J; junction bases unmatched: 5. CDR3 nucleotides: TGTGCCAGTAGTATAGATCTAAGCGGGAGGCACAATGAGCAGTTCTTC. Translating gives CASSIDLSGRHNEQFF.

This clone was seen just once. Different DNA sequences within this sample yield the same CDR3. This chain connects TRBV9 to TRBJ2-3; 8 bases line up with TRBD2. Looked up from germline, CDR1 is SGDLS and CDR2 is YYNGEE. The CDR3 extends over 15 amino acids. The trim removed 0 bases at V and 4 bases at J, leaving 4 bases unmatched. This chain's CDR3 is CASSVGGGRPDTQYF. Written as DNA, the CDR3 is TGTGCCAGCAGCGTAGGTGGCGGGAGGCCAGATACGCAGTATTTT. The complete variable domain, with remaining parts taken from reference TRBV9 and TRBJ2-3, reads DSGVTQTPKHLITATGQRVTLRCSPRSGDLSVYWYQQSLDQGLQFLIQYYNGEERAKGNILERFSAQQFPDLHSELNLSSLELGDSALYFCASSVGGGRPDTQYFGPGTRLTVL.

The chain recombines TRBV2 with TRBJ2-7; maybe TRBD1 (6 bases). CDR1 is SNHLY, CDR2 FYNNEI, per germline. V was shortened by 4 bases and J by 6 bases, with 13 bases between the two germline ends. The CDR3 has 13 residues. The CDR3 region is CASSGMGAGEQYF. In nucleotides, the CDR3 is TGTGCCAGCAGTGGTATGGGGGCGGGCGAGCAGTACTTC.

This chain joins TRBV30 and TRBJ2-7; tentative D call: TRBD2 (5 bases). The CDR3 totals 12 residues. Between the trimmed V and J ends, which lost 4 bases and 3 bases, there was a span of 10 bases. The germline gives CDR1 GTSNPN, CDR2 SVGIG (reference sequence). CDR3 residues: CAWNPGNYEQYF. As DNA, the CDR3 is TGTGCCTGGAACCCGGGGAACTACGAGCAGTACTTC. Looking up the rest from reference TRBV30 and TRBJ2-7 gives the full variable domain: SQTIHQWPATLVQPVGSPLSLECTVEGTSNPNLYWYRQAAGRGLQLLFYSVGIGQISSEVPQNLSASRPQDRQFILSSKKLLLSDSGFYLCAWNPGNYEQYFGPGTRLTVT.

This clone was counted only a few times. The V and J genes are TRBV11-2 and TRBJ2-5, with 10 nucleotides matching TRBD2. CDR3 length: 15 amino acids. V trimming: 4 bases; J trimming: 2 bases; junction bases outside the gene matches: 4. Germline assignment: CDR1 SGHAT and CDR2 FQNNGV. The CDR3 sequence is CASSSLAGIQETQYF. In DNA, the CDR3 is TGTGCCAGCAGCTCACTAGCGGGGATACAAGAGACCCAGTACTTC.

The chain is built from TRBV6-5 and TRBJ2-5; 7 nucleotides match TRBD2. Germline values: CDR1 MNHEY, CDR2 SVGAGI. The V segment lost 0 bases and the J segment 9 bases; nucleotides outside the gene matches: 7. The CDR3 runs to 14 residues. The CDR3 sequence is CASSYSTGGSPQYF. CDR3 sequence (DNA): TGTGCCAGCAGTTACTCGACGGGCGGGAGCCCCCAGTACTTC.

Details on this clone: Within the sample, other DNA sequences also encode this same CDR3. CDR3 sequence reads: CAWSVQGDQPQHF. CDR3 DNA sequence: TGTGCCTGGAGTGTACAGGGTGATCAGCCCCAGCATTTT. The chain recombines TRBV30 with TRBJ1-5, with D tentatively TRBD1 (6 bases). Trimming cost V 0 bases and J 5 bases, with 8 bases left between them. Germline V gene sequence: CDR1 GTSNPN, CDR2 SVGIG (reference sequence). The CDR3 covers 13 residues.

This clone was observed once. V usage is TRBV5-1 and J usage is TRBJ1-1, with a possible D match to TRBD1 (6 bases). Trimming stripped 2 bases from V and 1 base from J, with 12 bases between. Germline-derived CDR1 and CDR2 are SGHRS and YFSETQ. The CDR3 has 15 residues. Here the CDR3 DNA reads TGCGCCAGCAGCTTCTACAGGGTAGGGAACACTGAAGCTTTCTTT. Translation gives CASSFYRVGNTEAFF.

The rearrangement links TRBV29-1 to TRBJ2-1; 8 bases match TRBD2. J lost 6 bases, V lost 3 bases, and 7 bases had no gene match. CDR1 and CDR2 from the germline V gene are SQVTM and ANQGSEA. The CDR3 totals 14 residues. The CDR3 loop reads CSVESGSLGNEQFF. CDR3 DNA: TGCAGCGTTGAGAGCGGGAGCTTGGGCAATGAGCAGTTCTTC.

The V gene is TRBV6-1, the J gene TRBJ2-4; D is perhaps TRBD2 (5 bases). Germline loops: CDR1 MNHNS, CDR2 SASEGT. CDR3 length: 11 residues. Trimming removed 10 bases at V and 9 bases at J, with 13 bases between. CDR3 residues: CATTDGGIQYF. The DNA for the CDR3 is TGTGCCACCACCGATGGAGGCATTCAGTACTTC.

This clone appeared a single time. The V gene is TRBV7-3, the J gene TRBJ2-7; 7 bases are shared with TRBD1. The germline V gene has CDR1 SGHTA and CDR2 FQGTGA. J was trimmed by 6 bases and V by 5 bases; bases with no gene match: 7. CDR3 size: 13 residues. CDR3 coding DNA: TGTGCCAGCAGCGATCGCCGGGACAGCGAGCAGTACTTC. It codes for CASSDRRDSEQYF.